This record concerns one T cell receptor beta chain sequence. The sample originates from a study of blood T cell repertoires in COVID-19. At the level of the study: Donors in the United States, Italy and Spain gave samples during acute or convalescent COVID-19. PBMCs, B-cell-depleted T cells, or T cells were the source of the cDNA or gDNA that made up the material.

The authors' processing: Estimation of nucleated cell counts was performed using reference gene primer amplification. Sequenced by immunoSEQ multiplex PCR; TCRdb stores in-frame clones only, minus some. V, J and clone size are taken as reported in that table, and D and trimming were inferred from the DNA itself. The table has over 150,000 clones, about 83% seen once; the top ten hold roughly 18%. CDR1 SGHRS and CDR2 YFSETQ come from the germline V gene. V was pared by 0 bases and J by 7 bases, with 1 base of the junction left unmatched. CDR3 size: 12 residues. The sequence was obtained from a woman aged 70-85 years who had recovered from COVID-19. The sequenced sample was peripheral blood. The rearrangement joins TRBV5-1 to TRBJ2-7; 7 nucleotides line up with TRBD2. The chain's CDR3 is CASSLGEGEQYF. CDR3 coding DNA: TGCGCCAGCAGCTTGGGGGAGGGGGAGCAGTACTTC. Full variable domain (rest looked up from reference TRBV5-1 and TRBJ2-7): KAGVTQTPRYLIKTRGQQVTLSCSPISGHRSVSWYQQTPGQGLQFLFEYFSETQRNKGNFPGRFSGRQFSNSRSEMNVSTLELGDSALYLCASSLGEGEQYFGPGTRLTVT.